This is a list of T cell receptor beta chains from one sample in a study of sequential checkpoint blockade in melanoma. The repertoire was sequenced with immunoSEQ multiplex PCR; TCRdb's copy has only in-frame clones and lacks some. The table includes approximately 840 clones, around 25% detected once. Sequenced material: tumor tissue (inferred from file names), taken from a patient given nivolumab and ipilimumab in sequence. The receptors shown here come from a human donor with melanoma. CDR3s include the opening cysteine and the closing phenylalanine or tryptophan. D genes are given only for firm matches. Size tells how often a clone was seen (once, few, many) or the class of an expanded clone, and some rows leave it out.

clone size | D gene | J gene | V gene | CDR3 DNA | CDR3 protein
medium-sized | TRBD2 | TRBJ2-3 | TRBV6-8 | TGTGCCAGCAGCCGCGGACTAGCGGGGGGTGTCACAGATACGCAGTATTTT | CASSRGLAGGVTDTQYF
few | TRBD2 | TRBJ2-3 | TRBV5-1 | TGCGCCAGCAGCCCTAACGTCGGCGGGGGGTCAGATACGCAGTATTTT | CASSPNVGGGSDTQYF
large | TRBD1 | TRBJ2-3 | TRBV6-8 | TGTGCCAGCAGTTACTCGGGACAGGGAGGAGAAGATACGCAGTATTTT | CASSYSGQGGEDTQYF
. | . | TRBJ2-5 | TRBV10-2 | TGCGCCAGCACGGGGACCGCGGGGTGGGGCCAAGAGACCCAGTACTTC | CASTGTAGWGQETQYF
few | TRBD1 | TRBJ1-1 | TRBV25-1 | TGTGCCAGCAGTGAGCCGGGACAGGGGAACACTGAAGCTTTCTTT | CASSEPGQGNTEAFF
few | . | TRBJ2-5 | TRBV6-8 | TGTGCCAGCAGTTACTCATGGGGAATCCAAGAGACCCAGTACTTC | CASSYSWGIQETQYF
large | TRBD2 | TRBJ2-1 | TRBV9 | TGTGCCAGCAGCTTGGGACTAGCGGGGAATTCCTACAATGAGCAGTTCTTC | CASSLGLAGNSYNEQFF
. | . | TRBJ2-3 | TRBV11-3 | TGTGCCAGCAGCTTAGACAGAGGCTACACAGATACGCAGTATTTT | CASSLDRGYTDTQYF
. | . | TRBJ2-1 | TRBV10-3 | TGTGCCACCCCAGGGGCCCTACCCTACAATGAGCAGTTCTTC | CATPGALPYNEQFF
. | . | TRBJ1-2 | TRBV9 | TGTGCCAGCAGCGTCCAGTCCTCAACCCCCTACACCTTC | CASSVQSSTPYTF
. | . | TRBJ1-4 | TRBV19 | TGTGCCAGTAACTACAGGGTTGGTGAAAAACTGTTTTTT | CASNYRVGEKLFF
few | TRBD1 | TRBJ2-5 | TRBV11-3 | TGTGCCAGCAGCTTGCAGGAGACAGGGGGTCCAGAGACCCAGTACTTC | CASSLQETGGPETQYF
few | TRBD1 | TRBJ2-2 | TRBV6-1 | TGTGCCAGCAGTGAAGGGGACAGCCAAATTTCCGGGGAGCTGTTTTTT | CASSEGDSQISGELFF
few | TRBD2 | TRBJ2-7 | TRBV11-3 | TGTGCCAGCAGCTTAGTGGCGGGGGGAAGTTGGGAGCAGTACTTC | CASSLVAGGSWEQYF
. | TRBD1 | TRBJ2-7 | TRBV19 | TGTGCCAGTAGTGCCGGGACAGGGGCCTACGAGCAGTACTTC | CASSAGTGAYEQYF
. | . | TRBJ1-2 | TRBV11-3 | TGTGCCAGCAGCTTGGGACGATCCCCCTATGGCTACACCTTC | CASSLGRSPYGYTF
large | TRBD2 | TRBJ2-3 | TRBV6-8 | TGTGCCAGCAGTCCTAGCGGGGGTGGCGCAGATACGCAGTATTTT | CASSPSGGGADTQYF
few | TRBD1 | TRBJ1-2 | TRBV23-1 | TGCGCCAGCAGCCTCGGGACAGCCGGCTATGGCTACACCTTC | CASSLGTAGYGYTF
. | TRBD1 | TRBJ1-2 | TRBV6-8 | TGTGCCAGCAGGTCGACAGGGGGCAGCTATGGCTACACCTTC | CASRSTGGSYGYTF
. | TRBD1 | TRBJ2-2 | TRBV6-8 | TGTGCCAGCAGTCCTGACAGGGCCGGGGAGCTGTTTTTT | CASSPDRAGELFF
. | TRBD1 | TRBJ1-6 | TRBV15 | TGTGCCACCAGCAGAGACAGGGGGCGTTCACCCCTCCACTTT | CATSRDRGRSPLHF
few | . | TRBJ1-1 | TRBV19 | TGTGCCAGTAGTATAGATCCTGGCAGGGCTGGTGAAGCTTTCTTT | CASSIDPGRAGEAFF
large | TRBD2 | TRBJ2-7 | TRBV6-8 | TGTGCCAGCCAACTAGCGGGGGGGACCTACGAGCAGTACTTC | CASQLAGGTYEQYF
. | . | TRBJ1-4 | TRBV11-3 | TGTGCCAGCAGCTTAGGGATAGGTGGGGGTGAAAAACTGTTTTTT | CASSLGIGGGEKLFF